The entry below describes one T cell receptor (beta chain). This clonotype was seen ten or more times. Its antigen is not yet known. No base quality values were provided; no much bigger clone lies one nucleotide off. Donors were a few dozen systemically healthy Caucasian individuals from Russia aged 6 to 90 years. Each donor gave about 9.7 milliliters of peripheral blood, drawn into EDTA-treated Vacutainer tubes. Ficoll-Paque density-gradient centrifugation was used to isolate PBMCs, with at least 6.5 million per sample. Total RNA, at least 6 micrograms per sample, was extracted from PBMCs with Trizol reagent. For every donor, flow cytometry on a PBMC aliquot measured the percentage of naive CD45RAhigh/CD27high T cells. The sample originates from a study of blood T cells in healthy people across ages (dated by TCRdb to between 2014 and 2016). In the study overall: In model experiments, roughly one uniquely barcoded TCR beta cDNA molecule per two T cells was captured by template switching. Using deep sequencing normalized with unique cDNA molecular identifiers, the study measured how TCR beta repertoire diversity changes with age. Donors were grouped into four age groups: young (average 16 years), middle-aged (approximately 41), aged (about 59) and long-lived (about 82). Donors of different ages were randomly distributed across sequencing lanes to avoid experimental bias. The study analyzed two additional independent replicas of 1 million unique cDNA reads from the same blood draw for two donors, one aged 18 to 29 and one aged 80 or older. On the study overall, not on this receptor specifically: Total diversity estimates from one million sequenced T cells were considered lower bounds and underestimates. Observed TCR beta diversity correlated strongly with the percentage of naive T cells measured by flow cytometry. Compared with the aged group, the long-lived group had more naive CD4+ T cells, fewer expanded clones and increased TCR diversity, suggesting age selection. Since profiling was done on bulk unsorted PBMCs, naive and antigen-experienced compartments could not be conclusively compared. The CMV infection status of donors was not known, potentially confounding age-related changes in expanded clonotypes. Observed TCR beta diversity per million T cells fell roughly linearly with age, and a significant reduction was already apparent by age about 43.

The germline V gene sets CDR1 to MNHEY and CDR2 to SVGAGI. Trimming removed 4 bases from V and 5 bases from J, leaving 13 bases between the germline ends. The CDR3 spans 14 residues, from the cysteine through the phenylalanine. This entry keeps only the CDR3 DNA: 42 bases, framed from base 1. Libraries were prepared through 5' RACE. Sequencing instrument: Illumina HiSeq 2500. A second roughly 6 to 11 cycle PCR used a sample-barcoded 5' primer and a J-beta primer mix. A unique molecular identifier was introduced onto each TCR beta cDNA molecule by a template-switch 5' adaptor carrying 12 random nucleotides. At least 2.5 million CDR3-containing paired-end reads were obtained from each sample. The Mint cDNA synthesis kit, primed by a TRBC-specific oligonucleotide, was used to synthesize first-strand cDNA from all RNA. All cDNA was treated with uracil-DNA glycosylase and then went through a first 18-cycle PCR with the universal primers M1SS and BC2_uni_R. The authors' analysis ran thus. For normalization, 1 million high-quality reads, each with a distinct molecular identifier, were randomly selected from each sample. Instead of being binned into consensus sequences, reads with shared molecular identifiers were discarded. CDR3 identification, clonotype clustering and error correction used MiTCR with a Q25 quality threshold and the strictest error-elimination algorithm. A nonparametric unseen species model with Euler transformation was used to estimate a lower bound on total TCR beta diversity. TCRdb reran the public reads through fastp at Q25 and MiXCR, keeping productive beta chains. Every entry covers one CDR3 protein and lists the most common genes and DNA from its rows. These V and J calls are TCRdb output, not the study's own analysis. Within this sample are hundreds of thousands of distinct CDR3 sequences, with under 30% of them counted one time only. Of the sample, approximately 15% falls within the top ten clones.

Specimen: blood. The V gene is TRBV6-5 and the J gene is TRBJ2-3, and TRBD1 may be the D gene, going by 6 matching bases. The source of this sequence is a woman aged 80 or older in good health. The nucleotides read TGTGCCAGCAGTTCCCGGACAGTCGAAGATACGCAGTATTTT. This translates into CASSSRTVEDTQYF.